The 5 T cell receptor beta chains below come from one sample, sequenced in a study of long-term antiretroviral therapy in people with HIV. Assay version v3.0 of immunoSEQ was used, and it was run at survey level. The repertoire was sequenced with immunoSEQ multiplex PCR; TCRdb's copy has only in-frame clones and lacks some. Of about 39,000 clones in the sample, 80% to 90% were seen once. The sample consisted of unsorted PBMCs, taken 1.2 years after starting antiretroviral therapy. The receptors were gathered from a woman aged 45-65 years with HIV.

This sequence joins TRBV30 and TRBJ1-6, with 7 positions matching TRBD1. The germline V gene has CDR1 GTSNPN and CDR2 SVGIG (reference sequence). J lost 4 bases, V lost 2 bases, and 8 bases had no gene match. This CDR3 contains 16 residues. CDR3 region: CAWSSLDREYNSPLHF. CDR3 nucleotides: TGTGCCTGGAGTTCACTTGACAGGGAATATAATTCACCCCTCCACTTT.

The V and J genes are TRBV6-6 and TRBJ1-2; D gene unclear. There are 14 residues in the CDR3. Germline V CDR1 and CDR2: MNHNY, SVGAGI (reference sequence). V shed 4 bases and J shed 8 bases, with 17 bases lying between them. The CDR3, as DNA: TGTGCCAGCAGTTTCATCACCGGGCGCCGGGGCTACACCTTC. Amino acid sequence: CASSFITGRRGYTF.

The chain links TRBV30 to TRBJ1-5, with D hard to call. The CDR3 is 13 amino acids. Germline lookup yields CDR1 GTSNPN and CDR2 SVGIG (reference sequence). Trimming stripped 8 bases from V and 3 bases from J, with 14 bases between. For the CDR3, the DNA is TGTGCCGGCGGCGAGGGTAACAATCAGCCCCAGCATTTT. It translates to CAGGEGNNQPQHF.

The CDR3 DNA is TGTGCCAGCAGCCGACAGGGCCTGGGCACCGGGGAGCTGTTTTTT. This encodes CASSRQGLGTGELFF. The chain couples TRBV6-5 to TRBJ2-2; 7 nucleotides agree with TRBD1. V shed 6 bases, J shed 4 bases, and the junction held 8 bases outside the gene matches. Per germline, CDR1 MNHEY and CDR2 SVGAGI. The CDR3 sequence is 15 residues long.

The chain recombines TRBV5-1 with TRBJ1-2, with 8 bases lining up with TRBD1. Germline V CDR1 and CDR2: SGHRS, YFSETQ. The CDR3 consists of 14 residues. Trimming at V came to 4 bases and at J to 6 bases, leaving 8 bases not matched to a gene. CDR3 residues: CASSQGTGVDGYTF. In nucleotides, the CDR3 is TGCGCCAGCAGCCAAGGGACAGGAGTTGATGGCTACACCTTC.